This T cell receptor (beta chain) comes out of a study of cytomegalovirus exposure and HLA in healthy donors. With 1 base removed from V and 0 bases from J, the gap between germline ends came to 8 bases. CDR1 SGHTA and CDR2 FQGTGA come from the germline V gene. CDR3 length equals 15 residues. Libraries were prepared by immunoSEQ multiplex PCR; TCRdb keeps only in-frame clonotypes and omits some of them. Counted here are tens of thousands of clones, 90% occurring once; the ten biggest clones make up 0.8% to 1.2%. Remarks on this clone: Its antigen is not known.

Whole-study findings and limits: Using the classifier, cytomegalovirus status was reportedly diagnosed with high specificity and sensitivity. The investigators catalogued about 170 TCR beta chains as cytomegalovirus-associated. Rare TCR sequences predominated, though certain public TCRs were found in many donors. First-cohort TCR clusters were later found to tend to co-occur in the 120 or so validation repertoires.

The rearrangement joins TRBV7-3 to TRBJ2-3, with D possibly being TRBD2 (5 bases). Material for sequencing was PBMCs. This TCR was recovered from a man between 18 and 35 years old in good health and CMV-seronegative. CDR3 sequence: CASSLMGGSTDTQYF. CDR3 bases: TGTGCCAGCAGCTTAATGGGCGGGAGCACAGATACGCAGTATTTT.